This TCR beta chain was observed in a study of identical twins. Using its own MiXCR run on the 5' RACE reads, TCRdb lists one record per CDR3 protein. The table lists 1.5 million to 2 million distinct CDR3 sequences, about 32% of them singletons. Germline assignment: CDR1 SQVTM and CDR2 ANQGSEA. V lost 0 bases to trimming and J lost 5 bases, with 10 bases between them. The CDR3 extends over 13 amino acids. Sequencing input: cord blood. The sequence derives from a newborn girl in good health. The V gene is TRBV29-1, the J gene TRBJ2-5; D is uncertain. DNA for the CDR3: TGCAGCGTTGAAGACCGGCCGCGGGAGACCCAGTACTTC. It encodes CSVEDRPRETQYF.